A selection of T cell receptor beta chains follows, all from one sample in a study of patients and donors after allogeneic stem cell transplantation. TCRdb re-called the RT-PCR reads with MiXCR, one entry per CDR3 protein. The data contain roughly 880,000 distinct CDR3 sequences, roughly 17% of them singletons. Sequenced input: blood, either unsorted or a sorted T cell fraction (not recorded which). Every receptor here comes from a human donor who was either an allogeneic HSCT recipient or a stem cell or donor lymphocyte infusion donor (not recorded which). It is not recorded whose cells these are; they may come from a transplant donor. Both conserved end residues are part of each CDR3. Each record gives: D gene, V gene, clone size, J gene, CDR3 DNA, CDR3 protein. A D gene is named only where the DNA matches it firmly. Not all rows give a size; the values are once, few, many and, for expanded clones, a class.

d_call: .; v_call: TRBV6-5; clone_size: many; j_call: TRBJ2-3; cdr3_nt: TGTGCCAGCAGTTACTCGACCCTTTCCCCAGATACGCAGTATTTT; cdr3_aa: CASSYSTLSPDTQYF
d_call: .; v_call: TRBV28; clone_size: .; j_call: TRBJ1-4; cdr3_nt: TGTGCCAGCAGACCGGGGCTCCTGGGAAAACTGTTTTTT; cdr3_aa: CASRPGLLGKLFF
d_call: .; v_call: TRBV5-6; clone_size: .; j_call: TRBJ2-7; cdr3_nt: TGTGCCAGCAGCTTACACGGGTTAACCTACGAGCAGTACTTC; cdr3_aa: CASSLHGLTYEQYF
d_call: TRBD2; v_call: TRBV4-3; clone_size: many; j_call: TRBJ2-3; cdr3_nt: TGCGCCAGCAGCCAAGGACGGGGGGGAGTAAAAGATACGCAGTATTTT; cdr3_aa: CASSQGRGGVKDTQYF
d_call: .; v_call: TRBV6-2/TRBV6-3; clone_size: .; j_call: TRBJ2-1; cdr3_nt: TGTGCCAGCAGTTACTACGATGAGCAGTTCTTC; cdr3_aa: CASSYYDEQFF
d_call: TRBD1; v_call: TRBV29-1; clone_size: few; j_call: TRBJ1-1; cdr3_nt: TGCAGCGTTGACCCGGGACAGGGGGCGTCGGTAGCTTTCTTT; cdr3_aa: CSVDPGQGASVAFF
d_call: TRBD1; v_call: TRBV7-9; clone_size: .; j_call: TRBJ1-2; cdr3_nt: TGTGCCAGCAGCCGTTTTCTGAGGGGGCTCGTCTATGGCTACACCTTC; cdr3_aa: CASSRFLRGLVYGYTF
d_call: TRBD1; v_call: TRBV12-3/TRBV12-4; clone_size: few; j_call: TRBJ2-5; cdr3_nt: TGTGCCAGCACCCTGAGACAGGGGGTGACCCAGTACTTC; cdr3_aa: CASTLRQGVTQYF
d_call: .; v_call: TRBV20-1; clone_size: .; j_call: TRBJ2-3; cdr3_nt: TGCAGTGCTAGGACCCCCCAGTGGGGCACAGATACGCAGTATTTT; cdr3_aa: CSARTPQWGTDTQYF
d_call: TRBD1; v_call: TRBV18; clone_size: few; j_call: TRBJ1-4; cdr3_nt: TGTGCCAGCTCATTCGGACAGGGGGCAATTGGTGGTGAAAAACTGTTTTTT; cdr3_aa: CASSFGQGAIGGEKLFF
d_call: .; v_call: TRBV29-1; clone_size: few; j_call: TRBJ1-1; cdr3_nt: TGCAGCGTGAACCTTCAGGGAACCAAGAACACTGAAGCTTTCTTT; cdr3_aa: CSVNLQGTKNTEAFF
d_call: TRBD2; v_call: TRBV6-1; clone_size: .; j_call: TRBJ2-3; cdr3_nt: TGTGCCAGCAGTACCCGATTTGGCGGGGGGCAAGATACGCAGTATTTT; cdr3_aa: CASSTRFGGGQDTQYF
d_call: .; v_call: TRBV10-3; clone_size: .; j_call: TRBJ1-2; cdr3_nt: TGTGCCATCAGTGAGTCCAGCTATGGCTACACCTTC; cdr3_aa: CAISESSYGYTF
d_call: .; v_call: TRBV12-3/TRBV12-4; clone_size: .; j_call: TRBJ2-4; cdr3_nt: TGTGCCAGCAGTTTAGTGCGTTTAAGGCAGTACTTC; cdr3_aa: CASSLVRLRQYF
d_call: TRBD1; v_call: TRBV28; clone_size: .; j_call: TRBJ1-2; cdr3_nt: TGTGCCAGCAGTCCGACAGGGACCTCGTATGGCTACACCTTC; cdr3_aa: CASSPTGTSYGYTF
d_call: TRBD2; v_call: TRBV12-3/TRBV12-4; clone_size: .; j_call: TRBJ2-1; cdr3_nt: TGTGCCAGCAGTAAACTAGCGGGAGGTATCCATGAGCAGTTCTTC; cdr3_aa: CASSKLAGGIHEQFF
d_call: .; v_call: TRBV24-1; clone_size: many; j_call: TRBJ2-3; cdr3_nt: TGTGCCACCAGTGATTCCGGTGATACGCAGTATTTT; cdr3_aa: CATSDSGDTQYF
d_call: .; v_call: TRBV25-1; clone_size: once; j_call: TRBJ2-3; cdr3_nt: TGTGCCAGCAGTGCAGCGACTAGCACAGATACGCAGTATTTT; cdr3_aa: CASSAATSTDTQYF
d_call: .; v_call: TRBV19; clone_size: .; j_call: TRBJ2-7; cdr3_nt: TGTGCCAGTAATATGGGACCGAGCTACGAGCAGTACTTC; cdr3_aa: CASNMGPSYEQYF
d_call: TRBD2; v_call: TRBV12-3/TRBV12-4; clone_size: .; j_call: TRBJ2-4; cdr3_nt: TGTGCCAGCAGGCTTAGCGGGGCCCTCGCCGCCATTCAGTACTTC; cdr3_aa: CASRLSGALAAIQYF
d_call: TRBD2; v_call: TRBV10-3; clone_size: few; j_call: TRBJ2-7; cdr3_nt: TGTGCCATCAGTGAAACTAGCGGGGTGGGTGAGCAGTACTTC; cdr3_aa: CAISETSGVGEQYF
d_call: TRBD1; v_call: TRBV5-1; clone_size: few; j_call: TRBJ2-7; cdr3_nt: TGCGCCAGCAGCCCCGGGACAGGGATTCTTTACGAGCAGTACTTC; cdr3_aa: CASSPGTGILYEQYF
d_call: .; v_call: TRBV25-1; clone_size: .; j_call: TRBJ1-1; cdr3_nt: TGTGCCAGCAGCCGACAGCCCGATAACACTGAAGCTTTCTTT; cdr3_aa: CASSRQPDNTEAFF
d_call: .; v_call: TRBV6-1; clone_size: .; j_call: TRBJ1-4; cdr3_nt: TGTGCCAGCAGTATGACTTTCTCTAATGAAAAACTGTTTTTT; cdr3_aa: CASSMTFSNEKLFF
d_call: TRBD1; v_call: TRBV5-1; clone_size: few; j_call: TRBJ2-7; cdr3_nt: TGCGCCAGCAGCCTATCCCCCGGGACAGCCTACGAGCAGTACTTC; cdr3_aa: CASSLSPGTAYEQYF
d_call: .; v_call: TRBV12-3/TRBV12-4; clone_size: many; j_call: TRBJ1-5; cdr3_nt: TGTGCCAGCACCTTGGGCGGGGTCAATCAGCCCCAGCATTTT; cdr3_aa: CASTLGGVNQPQHF
d_call: TRBD2; v_call: TRBV7-9; clone_size: few; j_call: TRBJ2-5; cdr3_nt: TGTGCCAGCAGCTTTGGGGGGCTAGCGGGCAGCGGAAAGACCCAGTACTTC; cdr3_aa: CASSFGGLAGSGKTQYF
d_call: .; v_call: TRBV21-1; clone_size: many; j_call: TRBJ2-7; cdr3_nt: TGTGCCAGCAGCATTAACAGGGGTCCCTACGAGCAGTACTTC; cdr3_aa: CASSINRGPYEQYF
d_call: .; v_call: TRBV12-3/TRBV12-4; clone_size: many; j_call: TRBJ2-2; cdr3_nt: TGTGCCAGCAGTTGGGCTAGCTTCACCGGGGAGCTGTTTTTT; cdr3_aa: CASSWASFTGELFF
d_call: TRBD2; v_call: TRBV20-1; clone_size: .; j_call: TRBJ2-3; cdr3_nt: TGCAGTGCTTCCAGCGGGGGCACAGATACGCAGTATTTT; cdr3_aa: CSASSGGTDTQYF
d_call: TRBD2; v_call: TRBV4-3; clone_size: .; j_call: TRBJ2-7; cdr3_nt: TGCGCCAGCAGCCCCGAAGCTAGCGGGGCTTACTACGAGCAGTACTTC; cdr3_aa: CASSPEASGAYYEQYF
d_call: TRBD2; v_call: TRBV4-2; clone_size: few; j_call: TRBJ2-1; cdr3_nt: TGTGCCAGCAGCCAGGGCGCGGGGGGAAACAATGAGCAGTTCTTC; cdr3_aa: CASSQGAGGNNEQFF
d_call: TRBD2; v_call: TRBV2; clone_size: .; j_call: TRBJ2-1; cdr3_nt: TGTGCCAGCAGTCCTCGACTAGCGGGGACTGAGCAGTTCTTC; cdr3_aa: CASSPRLAGTEQFF
d_call: TRBD1; v_call: TRBV12-3/TRBV12-4; clone_size: many; j_call: TRBJ2-7; cdr3_nt: TGTGCCAGCAGTTCAGGGACAGGGGACGCCGAGCAGTACTTC; cdr3_aa: CASSSGTGDAEQYF
d_call: .; v_call: TRBV10-3; clone_size: few; j_call: TRBJ2-7; cdr3_nt: TGTGCCATCAGGACGGGGGACGAGCAGTACTTC; cdr3_aa: CAIRTGDEQYF
d_call: .; v_call: TRBV25-1; clone_size: few; j_call: TRBJ2-6; cdr3_nt: TGTGCCAGCAGTGATCTGGGGCAAGGTGGGGCCAACGTCCTGACTTTC; cdr3_aa: CASSDLGQGGANVLTF
d_call: TRBD2; v_call: TRBV25-1; clone_size: few; j_call: TRBJ2-3; cdr3_nt: TGTGCCAGCAGTTCTACTAGCGGGGGCCCTTTTGGGCTTAGCACAGATACGCAGTATTTT; cdr3_aa: CASSSTSGGPFGLSTDTQYF